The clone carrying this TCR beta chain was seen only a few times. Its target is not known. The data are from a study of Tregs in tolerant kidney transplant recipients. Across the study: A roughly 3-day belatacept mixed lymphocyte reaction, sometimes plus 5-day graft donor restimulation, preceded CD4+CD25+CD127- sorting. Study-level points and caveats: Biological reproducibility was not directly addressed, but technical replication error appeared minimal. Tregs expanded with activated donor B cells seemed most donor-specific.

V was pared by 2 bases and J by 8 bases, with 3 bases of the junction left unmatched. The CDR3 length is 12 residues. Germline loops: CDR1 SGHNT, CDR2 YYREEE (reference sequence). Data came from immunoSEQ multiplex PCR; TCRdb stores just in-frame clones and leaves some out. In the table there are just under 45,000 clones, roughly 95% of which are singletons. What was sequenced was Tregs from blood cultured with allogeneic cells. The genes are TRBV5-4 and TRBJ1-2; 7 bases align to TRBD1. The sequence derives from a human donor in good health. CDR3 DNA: TGTGCCAGCAGCTTACAGGGGACCGGCTACACCTTC. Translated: CASSLQGTGYTF. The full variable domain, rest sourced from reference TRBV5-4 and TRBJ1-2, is ETGVTQSPTHLIKTRGQQVTLRCSSQSGHNTVSWYQQALGQGPQFIFQYYREEENGRGNFPPRFSGLQFPNYSSELNVNALELDDSALYLCASSLQGTGYTFGSGTRLTVV.